The 18 T cell receptor beta chains below all came from one sample that was sequenced in a study of cytomegalovirus exposure and HLA in healthy donors. The PCR used 60 Vbeta and 13 Jbeta primers. Clones were sequenced by immunoSEQ multiplex PCR, and TCRdb holds only the in-frame ones, with some missing. There are roughly 150,000 clones in the sample; roughly 80% occur only once, and 3.4% lies in the top ten. The material sequenced was PBMCs. These receptors all stem from a male donor in good health and CMV-seronegative.

The chain has TRBV7-9 and TRBJ2-1; no definite D call. CDR1 and CDR2 (germline): SEHNR, FQNEAQ (reference sequence). V gave up 2 bases and J gave up 7 bases, with 12 bases separating them. The length of the CDR3 is 14 residues. The DNA of the CDR3 is TGTGCCAGCAGCTTAAGTTTCGGGTGGAATGAGCAGTTCTTC. It specifies CASSLSFGWNEQFF.

This chain uses TRBV6-5 with TRBJ2-5, with 10 bases lining up with TRBD1. The CDR3 runs to 15 residues. Germline V gene lookup returns CDR1 MNHEY and CDR2 SVGAGI. V gave up 4 bases and J gave up 7 bases; unmatched junction bases: 9. The CDR3 nucleotides read TGTGCCAGCAGTTTCGTGACAGGGGGCCGGGTGACCCAGTACTTC. Translating it yields CASSFVTGGRVTQYF.

This chain connects TRBV19 to TRBJ2-1, with a weak D call TRBD2 (5 bases). This CDR3 has 18 amino acids. Looked up from germline, CDR1 is LNHDA and CDR2 is SQIVND (reference sequence). The ends were cut back, 3 bases at V and 0 bases at J, with 18 bases in the middle. The CDR3 loop is CASSIAGIFKSSYNEQFF. Here the CDR3 DNA reads TGTGCCAGTAGTATTGCCGGGATCTTTAAAAGCTCCTACAATGAGCAGTTCTTC.

The chain uses TRBV7-9 and TRBJ1-1, with a weak D call TRBD1 (6 bases). The CDR3 runs 15 residues. Germline V CDR1 and CDR2: SEHNR, FQNEAQ (reference sequence). Trimming took off 5 bases at V and 5 bases at J, with 18 bases between the two ends. The CDR3 sequence is CASSTTSGAGTEAFF. The DNA of the CDR3 is TGTGCCAGCAGCACGACCTCAGGGGCTGGAACTGAAGCTTTCTTT.

V and J are TRBV7-9 and TRBJ2-7; D might be TRBD2 (5 bases). Trimming removed 2 bases from V and 1 base from J, with 9 bases in between. This CDR3 is 14 amino acids long. The germline V gene has CDR1 SEHNR and CDR2 FQNEAQ (reference sequence). The CDR3, as DNA: TGTGCCAGCAGCTTACGGGAAAAGTCCTACGAGCAGTACTTC. Its translation: CASSLREKSYEQYF.

This clone has a handful of counts. This sequence joins TRBV6-5 and TRBJ1-5; 7 bases line up with TRBD1. The CDR3 covers 14 residues. Per the germline V gene, CDR1 is MNHEY and CDR2 is SVGAGI. The ends lost 5 bases at V and 2 bases at J; junction bases unmatched: 3. The CDR3 here is CASSNTGGNQPQHF. CDR3 bases: TGTGCCAGCAGTAATACAGGGGGCAATCAGCCCCAGCATTTT.

This sequence joins TRBV7-3 and TRBJ1-1; tentatively, D is TRBD1 (5 bases). The CDR3 is 14 amino acids. Trimming took 2 bases from V and 1 from J, leaving 8 bases between them. Germline values: CDR1 SGHTA, CDR2 FQGTGA. The CDR3 DNA is TGTGCCAGCAGCTTAGAAGGGGAGAACACTGAAGCTTTCTTT. Translation: CASSLEGENTEAFF.

The chain combines TRBV28 with TRBJ2-7; 7 bases agree with TRBD1. This CDR3 comprises 15 residues. J was trimmed by 0 bases and V by 6 bases; bases with no gene match: 8. Germline V gene data show CDR1 as MDHEN and CDR2 as SYDVKM. Here the CDR3 reads CASSNGQVYSYEQYF. As DNA, the CDR3 is TGTGCCAGCAGCAACGGACAGGTCTACTCCTACGAGCAGTACTTC.

V is TRBV5-1 and J is TRBJ2-7; 8 bases align to TRBD1. V lost 2 bases, J lost 4 bases, and 8 bases stayed unmatched. Germline values: CDR1 SGHRS, CDR2 YFSETQ. The CDR3 is 15 residues long. This CDR3 reads CASSLGQGANYEQYF. The CDR3 DNA is TGCGCCAGCAGCTTAGGGCAGGGGGCTAATTACGAGCAGTACTTC.

The V call is TRBV6-9, the J call TRBJ1-1; TRBD1 is a possible D gene (5 bases). The CDR3 covers 16 residues. The germline V gene encodes CDR1 MNHGY and CDR2 SVAAGI. The germline V and J ends were trimmed by 6 bases and 4 bases, with 21 bases remaining between them. The DNA of the CDR3 is TGTGCCAGCAGCCCTTATCTGCAGGGCCCGCGCACTGAAGCTTTCTTT. This codes for CASSPYLQGPRTEAFF.

This chain links TRBV4-2 with TRBJ2-7, with TRBD1 identical over 12 bases. V gave up 4 bases and J gave up 2 bases; unmatched junction bases: 12. Per the germline V gene, CDR1 is LGHNA and CDR2 is YNFKEQ. This CDR3 is 18 amino acids long. The DNA of the CDR3 is TGTGCCAGCAGCCTCAATCAACTGGGACAGGGGGCCACCTACGAGCAGTACTTC. Translation gives CASSLNQLGQGATYEQYF.

The J gene is TRBJ1-1, the V gene TRBV6-5; 10 bases fit TRBD1. The germline CDR1 and CDR2 sequences are MNHEY and SVGAGI. With V trimmed by 6 bases and J by 6 bases, 7 bases remained unmatched. This CDR3 region has 14 residues. The CDR3 sequence: CASRADRGPAEAFF. Here the CDR3 DNA reads TGTGCCAGCAGAGCCGACAGGGGGCCGGCTGAAGCTTTCTTT.

The chain employs TRBV7-2 and TRBJ2-2; TRBD1 is a possible D gene (6 bases). This CDR3 region has 14 residues. Trimming stripped 4 bases from V and 1 base from J, with 7 bases between. Germline CDR1 SGHTA, CDR2 FQGNSA. CDR3 nucleotide sequence: TGTGCCAGCAGCTCGGGACAGAACACCGGGGAGCTGTTTTTT. Translated: CASSSGQNTGELFF.

This clone came up once. This chain connects TRBV14 to TRBJ2-1; no firm D call. Trimming cost V 1 base and J 0 bases, with 13 bases left between them. This CDR3 is 17 amino acids long. The germline V gene encodes CDR1 SGHDN and CDR2 FVKESK. CDR3 sequence (DNA): TGTGCCAGCAGCCAAGTAGAGCTCGGTAGCTCCTACAATGAGCAGTTCTTC. It codes for CASSQVELGSSYNEQFF. Supplemented by reference TRBV14 and TRBJ2-1, the full variable domain reads EAGVTQFPSHSVIEKGQTVTLRCDPISGHDNLYWYRRVMGKEIKFLLHFVKESKQDESGMPNNRFLAERTGGTYSTLKVQPAELEDSGVYFCASSQVELGSSYNEQFFGPGTRLTVL.

The chain recombines TRBV6-5 with TRBJ2-1; D ambiguous. The germline V gene has CDR1 MNHEY and CDR2 SVGAGI. V shed 0 bases and J shed 6 bases, with 6 bases lying between them. The CDR3 runs to 13 residues. The CDR3, as DNA: TGTGCCAGCAGTTACTCGAGATTCAATGAGCAGTTCTTC. It codes for CASSYSRFNEQFF.

To note about this clone: Other DNA sequences in the same sample also yield this CDR3. The chain couples TRBV27 to TRBJ2-3, with a weak D call TRBD2 (6 bases). This CDR3 is 16 amino acids long. Deletions cut 2 bases from V and 3 bases from J, with 15 bases between. Germline loops: CDR1 MNHEY, CDR2 SMNVEV (reference sequence). The CDR3 sequence is CASSLTGVQTTDTQYF. The CDR3 nucleotides read TGTGCCAGCAGTTTAACGGGGGTACAGACAACAGATACGCAGTATTTT.

This clone was detected only a few times. This chain uses TRBV5-6 with TRBJ1-1; D is uncertain. CDR1 is SGHDT, CDR2 YYEEEE, per germline. The V end lost 1 base, the J end lost 5 bases, and 9 bases lay between the germline ends. The CDR3 covers 13 residues. The CDR3 spells CASSLPQATEAFF. As DNA, the CDR3 is TGTGCCAGCAGCTTGCCGCAGGCGACTGAAGCTTTCTTT.

This clone was detected only a few times. This sequence joins TRBV28 and TRBJ2-5; 9 bases are shared with TRBD1. With V trimmed by 7 bases and J by 0 bases, 3 bases remained unmatched. In germline, CDR1 is MDHEN, CDR2 SYDVKM. CDR3 length equals 14 residues. The CDR3 loop reads CASKTGGNQETQYF. As DNA, the CDR3 is TGTGCCAGCAAGACAGGGGGAAACCAAGAGACCCAGTACTTC.